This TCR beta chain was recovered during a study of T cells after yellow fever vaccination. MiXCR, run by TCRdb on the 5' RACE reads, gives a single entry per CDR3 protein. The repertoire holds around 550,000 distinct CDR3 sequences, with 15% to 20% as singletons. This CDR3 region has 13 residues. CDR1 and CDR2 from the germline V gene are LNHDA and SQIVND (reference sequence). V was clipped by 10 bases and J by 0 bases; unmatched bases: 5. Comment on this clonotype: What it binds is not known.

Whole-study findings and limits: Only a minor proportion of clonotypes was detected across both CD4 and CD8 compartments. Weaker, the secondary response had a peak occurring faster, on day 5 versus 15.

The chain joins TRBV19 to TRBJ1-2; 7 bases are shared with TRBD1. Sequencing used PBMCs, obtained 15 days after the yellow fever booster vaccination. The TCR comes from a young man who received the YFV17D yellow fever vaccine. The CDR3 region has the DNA TGTGCCACCAACAGGGGCACTAACTATGGCTACACCTTC. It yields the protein CATNRGTNYGYTF.